Listed below are T cell receptor beta chains from one sample, sequenced in a study of blood T cell repertoires in COVID-19. Measured with immunoSEQ multiplex PCR; TCRdb has only the in-frame clones, and not every one. The table lists 35,000 to 40,000 clones, 85% of them singletons, with under 5% in the top ten. The specimen was peripheral blood. The receptors here all came from a man aged 50 or older with active COVID-19. CDR3s include the opening cysteine and the closing phenylalanine or tryptophan. D genes are given only for firm matches. Size values are once, few and many counts, or a class for expanded clones, and some rows have none.

v_gene	j_gene	d_gene	abundance	CDR3aa	CDR3nt
TRBV29-1	TRBJ1-1	TRBD1	.	CSVRGQGNTEAFF	TGCAGCGTTAGGGGACAGGGGAACACTGAAGCTTTCTTT
TRBV20-1	TRBJ1-5	.	.	CSARREVQHF	TGCAGTGCTAGGAGGGAGGTCCAGCATTTT
TRBV2	TRBJ2-2	.	.	CARSGVQGNTGELFF	TGTGCCAGAAGTGGTGTCCAGGGTAACACCGGGGAGCTGTTTTTT
TRBV15	TRBJ1-1	TRBD1	.	CATSRRDSGAVVLGEAFF	TGTGCCACCAGCAGAAGGGACAGTGGAGCTGTAGTCCTCGGTGAAGCTTTCTTT
TRBV27	TRBJ2-7	TRBD2	.	CASSYTSGTYEQYF	TGTGCCAGCAGTTATACTAGCGGGACGTACGAGCAGTACTTC
TRBV19	TRBJ1-1	.	.	CASSIGAGPVNTEAFF	TGTGCCAGTAGTATAGGGGCCGGTCCGGTGAACACTGAAGCTTTCTTT
TRBV10-3	TRBJ2-3	.	.	CATELGGGTDTQYF	TGTGCCACCGAACTAGGTGGGGGCACAGATACGCAGTATTTT
TRBV10-3	TRBJ1-2	TRBD1	.	CAISVLPGGTESGYTF	TGTGCCATCAGTGTCTTACCGGGGGGGACAGAGAGTGGCTACACCTTC
TRBV18	TRBJ2-2	TRBD2	.	CASSPERGQLFF	TGTGCCAGCTCACCGGAGCGGGGGCAGCTGTTTTTT
TRBV6-5	TRBJ1-1	TRBD1	.	CASRWGQGAEAFF	TGTGCCAGCAGATGGGGACAGGGGGCTGAAGCTTTCTTT
TRBV4-1	TRBJ2-5	.	.	CASSQAGNQETQYF	TGCGCCAGCAGCCAAGCGGGGAACCAAGAGACCCAGTACTTC
TRBV7-2	TRBJ2-1	TRBD1	.	CASSKGQYNEQFF	TGTGCCAGCAGCAAGGGACAGTACAATGAGCAGTTCTTC
TRBV10-3	TRBJ1-2	.	.	CAISEAGDYTF	TGTGCCATCAGTGAAGCAGGGGACTACACCTTC
TRBV11-2	TRBJ1-1	TRBD1	.	CASSLEPGQGNTEAFF	TGTGCCAGCAGCTTAGAACCGGGACAGGGGAACACTGAAGCTTTCTTT
TRBV5-8	TRBJ1-5	.	.	CASSRQAPQPQHF	TGTGCCAGCAGCCGTCAGGCCCCACAGCCCCAGCATTTT
TRBV11-2	TRBJ2-2	TRBD2	.	CARSFGGAGPGELFF	TGTGCCCGCAGCTTCGGGGGGGCGGGACCCGGGGAGCTGTTTTTT
TRBV7-9	TRBJ2-7	.	.	CASSLAAGAHYEQYF	TGTGCCAGCAGCTTAGCGGCGGGGGCACACTACGAGCAGTACTTC
TRBV7-8	TRBJ1-1	TRBD1	.	CASSKGTANTEAFF	TGTGCCAGCAGCAAAGGGACAGCGAACACTGAAGCTTTCTTT
TRBV4-1	TRBJ1-2	.	.	CASSQSLLYGYTF	TGCGCCAGCAGCCAGAGCCTGCTCTATGGCTACACCTTC
TRBV27	TRBJ2-4	TRBD2	.	CASSPHSGAYKNIQYF	TGTGCCAGCAGTCCGCATAGCGGGGCTTACAAAAACATTCAGTACTTC
TRBV20-1	TRBJ1-1	TRBD1	.	CSASGQGDTEAFF	TGCAGTGCTAGTGGTCAGGGGGACACTGAAGCTTTCTTT
TRBV4-1	TRBJ2-7	TRBD1	few	CASSQDEGQNYEQYF	TGCGCCAGCAGCCAAGACGAGGGACAGAACTACGAGCAGTACTTC
TRBV5-6	TRBJ2-5	.	.	CASSPGDRETQYF	TGTGCCAGCAGCCCCGGAGACCGGGAGACCCAGTACTTC
TRBV19	TRBJ2-2	TRBD2	.	CASSVSGVNTGELFF	TGTGCCAGTAGTGTTAGCGGGGTTAACACCGGGGAGCTGTTTTTT
TRBV4-2	TRBJ2-1	TRBD2	few	CASSQEGTSSEQFF	TGTGCCAGCAGCCAAGAGGGGACTAGCAGTGAGCAGTTCTTC
TRBV27	TRBJ2-7	.	.	CASSPGVGEQYF	TGTGCCAGCAGCCCAGGGGTTGGGGAGCAGTACTTC
TRBV2	TRBJ1-2	TRBD1	.	CASSLGTEPRPYGYTF	TGTGCCAGCTCCTTAGGGACAGAACCAAGGCCCTATGGCTACACCTTC
TRBV7-8	TRBJ2-5	TRBD2	.	CASSPGLDSETQYF	TGTGCCAGCAGTCCGGGACTAGACTCAGAGACCCAGTACTTC
TRBV18	TRBJ2-5	TRBD2	.	CASSPIELAGAWETQYF	TGTGCCAGCTCACCAATCGAGTTAGCGGGGGCTTGGGAGACCCAGTACTTC
TRBV5-8	TRBJ2-2	TRBD1	.	CASSLGSATGGTGELFF	TGTGCCAGCAGCTTGGGTTCGGCGACAGGGGGTACCGGGGAGCTGTTTTTT
TRBV6-5	TRBJ2-7	.	.	CASTQRGQGLYEQYF	TGTGCCAGCACTCAAAGGGGCCAGGGGCTCTACGAGCAGTACTTC
TRBV9	TRBJ2-2	.	.	CASKRLQTGELFF	TGTGCCAGCAAACGTCTGCAGACCGGGGAGCTGTTTTTT
TRBV6-2/TRBV6-3	TRBJ1-2	.	.	CASSYKGNYGYTF	TGTGCCAGCAGTTATAAGGGGAACTATGGCTACACCTTC
TRBV3-1/TRBV3-2	TRBJ1-1	.	.	CASSQERGRAFF	TGTGCCAGCAGCCAAGAAAGAGGGAGAGCTTTCTTT
TRBV7-2	TRBJ1-1	.	.	CASSRNRDTEAFF	TGTGCCAGCAGCCGCAACAGGGACACTGAAGCTTTCTTT
TRBV5-1	TRBJ2-5	TRBD1	.	CANPDRAQETQYF	TGCGCCAACCCGGACAGGGCACAAGAGACCCAGTACTTC
TRBV2	TRBJ1-5	.	.	CASSEWVGASNQPQHF	TGTGCCAGCAGTGAATGGGTGGGGGCGAGCAATCAGCCCCAGCATTTT
TRBV18	TRBJ2-2	TRBD1	.	CASSPGTGATGELFF	TGTGCCAGCTCACCCGGGACAGGGGCCACCGGGGAGCTGTTTTTT
TRBV24-1	TRBJ1-2	TRBD1	.	CATSDEQGDGYTF	TGTGCCACCAGTGACGAACAGGGGGATGGCTACACCTTC
TRBV3-1/TRBV3-2	TRBJ1-1	TRBD1	.	CASRITGTEAEAFF	TGTGCCAGCAGGATAACCGGGACAGAAGCTGAAGCTTTCTTT
TRBV7-2	TRBJ1-5	.	.	CASSLGGGGGNQPQHF	TGTGCCAGCAGCTTAGGTGGGGGGGGAGGGAATCAGCCCCAGCATTTT
TRBV6-6	TRBJ1-4	.	.	CASSHQQGSREKLFF	TGTGCCAGCAGTCACCAGCAGGGGTCTAGGGAAAAACTGTTTTTT
TRBV4-3	TRBJ2-7	.	.	CASSPQVGNYEQYF	TGCGCCAGCAGCCCTCAGGTCGGGAACTACGAGCAGTACTTC
TRBV21-1	TRBJ1-5	.	.	CATNYRVTDQPQHF	TGTGCCACAAATTACAGGGTTACTGATCAGCCCCAGCATTTT